The 6 T cell receptor beta chains reported below all come from one sample, sequenced in a study of cytomegalovirus exposure and HLA in healthy donors. Primers included in the PCR were 60 Vbeta and 13 Jbeta primers. Sequenced by immunoSEQ multiplex PCR; TCRdb stores in-frame clones only, minus some. The sample lists 150,000 to 200,000 clones; approximately 80% were seen once. The material sequenced was PBMCs. These receptors were obtained from a male donor in good health and CMV-seronegative.

J is TRBJ1-2 and V is TRBV7-2; D remains unclear. V was shortened by 1 base and J by 2 bases, with 5 bases between the two germline ends. Germline CDR1 SGHTA, CDR2 FQGNSA. This CDR3 comprises 13 residues. CDR3 residues: CASSLVLNYGYTF. The CDR3 nucleotides read TGTGCCAGCAGCTTAGTATTAAACTATGGCTACACCTTC. Looking up the rest from reference TRBV7-2 and TRBJ1-2 gives the full variable domain: GAGVSQSPSNKVTEKGKDVELRCDPISGHTALYWYRQSLGQGLEFLIYFQGNSAPDKSGLPSDRFSAERTGGSVSTLTIQRTQQEDSAVYLCASSLVLNYGYTFGSGTRLTVV.

The CDR3 sequence: CASSEPTSGRSNEQYF. CDR3 nucleotide sequence: TGTGCCAGCAGCGAGCCGACTAGCGGGAGGAGCAACGAGCAGTACTTC. This chain links TRBV5-4 with TRBJ2-7; 13 positions agree with TRBD2. V was pared by 4 bases and J by 5 bases, with 9 bases of the junction left unmatched. The CDR3 consists of 16 residues. CDR1 is SGHNT and CDR2 is YYREEE in the germline V gene (reference sequence).

V is TRBV9 and J is TRBJ2-3; possibly TRBD2 for D (6 bases). Germline V gene data show CDR1 as SGDLS and CDR2 as YYNGEE. V was trimmed by 3 bases and J by 2 bases, leaving 13 bases between them. This CDR3 has 15 amino acids. CDR3 DNA sequence: TGTGCCAGCAGCGACCGGGACTCGAACACAGATACGCAGTATTTT. Translated, it gives CASSDRDSNTDTQYF. The full variable domain, with the rest looked up from reference TRBV9 and TRBJ2-3, is DSGVTQTPKHLITATGQRVTLRCSPRSGDLSVYWYQQSLDQGLQFLIQYYNGEERAKGNILERFSAQQFPDLHSELNLSSLELGDSALYFCASSDRDSNTDTQYFGPGTRLTVL.

This clone was found a few times. The chain recombines TRBV10-3 with TRBJ1-4; D may be TRBD1 (5 bases). Germline CDR1 ENHRY, CDR2 SYGVKD. The CDR3 spans 14 residues. Trimming removed 3 bases at V and 13 bases at J, with 18 bases between. The CDR3 region is CAISDGQGSNILFF. CDR3 nucleotide sequence: TGTGCCATCAGTGATGGGCAGGGATCTAATATACTGTTTTTT.

J is TRBJ2-3 and V is TRBV28, with TRBD2 matching 11 bases. CDR1 and CDR2 from the germline V gene are MDHEN and SYDVKM. V was clipped by 1 base and J by 6 bases; unmatched bases: 3. The length of the CDR3 is 15 residues. This CDR3 reads CASSLLASGRDTQYF. CDR3 in DNA: TGTGCCAGCAGTTTATTAGCTAGCGGGAGGGATACGCAGTATTTT.

At least ten counts were recorded for this clone. J is TRBJ1-1 and V is TRBV6-6; D perhaps matches TRBD1 (5 bases). V was trimmed by 6 bases and J by 0 bases, leaving 11 bases between them. Germline CDR1 MNHNY, CDR2 SVGAGI (reference sequence). CDR3 size: 14 residues. DNA for the CDR3: TGTGCCAGCAGGGGGGGGATGGTGAACACTGAAGCTTTCTTT. Protein: CASRGGMVNTEAFF.